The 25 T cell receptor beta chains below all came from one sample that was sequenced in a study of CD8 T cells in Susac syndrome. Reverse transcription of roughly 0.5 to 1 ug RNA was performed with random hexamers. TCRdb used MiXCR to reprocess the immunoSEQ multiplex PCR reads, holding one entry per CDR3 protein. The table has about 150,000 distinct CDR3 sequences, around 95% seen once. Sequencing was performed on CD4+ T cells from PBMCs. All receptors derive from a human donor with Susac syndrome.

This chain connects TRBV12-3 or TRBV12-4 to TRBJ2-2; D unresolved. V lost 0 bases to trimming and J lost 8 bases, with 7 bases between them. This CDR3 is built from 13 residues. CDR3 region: CASSLAPVGELFF. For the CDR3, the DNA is TGTGCCAGCAGTTTAGCGCCTGTGGGGGAGCTGTTTTTT.

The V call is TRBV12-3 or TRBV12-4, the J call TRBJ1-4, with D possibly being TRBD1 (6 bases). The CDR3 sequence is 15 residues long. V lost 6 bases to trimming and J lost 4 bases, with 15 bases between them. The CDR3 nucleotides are TGTGCCAGCAGACAGGGCGGGGTCCTTAATGAAAAACTGTTTTTT. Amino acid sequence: CASRQGGVLNEKLFF.

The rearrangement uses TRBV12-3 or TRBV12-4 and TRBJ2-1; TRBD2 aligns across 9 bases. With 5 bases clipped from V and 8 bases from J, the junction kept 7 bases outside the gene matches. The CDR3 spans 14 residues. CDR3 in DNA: TGTGCCAGCAGTGGATGGACTAGCGAAGATGAGCAGTTCTTC. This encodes CASSGWTSEDEQFF.

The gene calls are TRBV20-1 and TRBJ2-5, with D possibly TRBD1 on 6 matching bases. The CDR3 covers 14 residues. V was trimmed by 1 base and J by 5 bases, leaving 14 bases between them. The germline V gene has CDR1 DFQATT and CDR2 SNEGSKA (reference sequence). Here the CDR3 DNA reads TGCAGTGCTAGAGTGACAGGTTCCTCGGAGACCCAGTACTTC. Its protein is CSARVTGSSETQYF.

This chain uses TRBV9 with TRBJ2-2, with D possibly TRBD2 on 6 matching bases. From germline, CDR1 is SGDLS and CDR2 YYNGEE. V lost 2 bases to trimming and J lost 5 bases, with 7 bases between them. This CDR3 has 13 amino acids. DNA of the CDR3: TGTGCCAGCAGCGTTAGCGGAACCGGGGAGCTGTTTTTT. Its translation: CASSVSGTGELFF.

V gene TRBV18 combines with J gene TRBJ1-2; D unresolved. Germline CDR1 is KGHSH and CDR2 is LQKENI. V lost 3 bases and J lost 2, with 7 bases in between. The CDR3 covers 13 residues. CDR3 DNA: TGTGCCAGCTCACCGAAGGAGAACTATGGCTACACCTTC. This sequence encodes CASSPKENYGYTF.

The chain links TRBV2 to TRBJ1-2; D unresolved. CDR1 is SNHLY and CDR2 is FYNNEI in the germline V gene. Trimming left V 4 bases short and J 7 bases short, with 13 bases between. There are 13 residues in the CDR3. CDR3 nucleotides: TGTGCCAGCAGTGGTCTGGGATTTGGTGGCTACACCTTC. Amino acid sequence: CASSGLGFGGYTF.

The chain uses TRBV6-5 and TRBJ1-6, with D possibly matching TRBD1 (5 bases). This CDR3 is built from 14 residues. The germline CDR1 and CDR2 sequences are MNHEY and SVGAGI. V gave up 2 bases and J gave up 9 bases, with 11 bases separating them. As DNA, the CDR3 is TGTGCCAGCAGTTACGGAGCAGGGTCTTCACCCCTCCACTTT. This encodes CASSYGAGSSPLHF.

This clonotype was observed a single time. The CDR3 nucleotides read TGTGCCACCAGCAGAGATTTCGGACCCCAGTACTTC. This gives the protein CATSRDFGPQYF. This chain connects TRBV15 to TRBJ2-5, with D unresolved. The CDR3 runs 12 residues. Trimming stripped 0 bases from V and 9 bases from J, with 8 bases between. Germline CDR1 is LNHNV and CDR2 is YYDKDF (reference sequence).

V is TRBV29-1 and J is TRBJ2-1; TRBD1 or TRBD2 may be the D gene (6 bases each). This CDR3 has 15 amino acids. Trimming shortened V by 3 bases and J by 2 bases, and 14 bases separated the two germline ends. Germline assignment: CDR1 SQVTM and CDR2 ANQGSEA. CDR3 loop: CSVDRTAGPYNEQFF. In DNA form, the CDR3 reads TGCAGCGTTGATCGGACAGCGGGCCCCTACAATGAGCAGTTCTTC.

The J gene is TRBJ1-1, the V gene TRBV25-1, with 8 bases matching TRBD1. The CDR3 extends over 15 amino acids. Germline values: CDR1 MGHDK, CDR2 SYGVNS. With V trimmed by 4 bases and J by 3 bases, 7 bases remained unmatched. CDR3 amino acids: CASSGTGIFYTEAFF. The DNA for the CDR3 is TGTGCCAGCAGTGGGACAGGGATCTTTTACACTGAAGCTTTCTTT.

CDR3 sequence: CASSTGLAGANEQFF. The CDR3 DNA is TGTGCCAGTAGTACAGGACTAGCGGGCGCTAATGAGCAGTTCTTC. The rearrangement uses TRBV19 and TRBJ2-1; TRBD2 matches at 11 bases. From germline, CDR1 is LNHDA and CDR2 SQIVND (reference sequence). The CDR3 is 15 amino acids. The junction had 6 bases not matched to a gene; V was cut back by 4 bases and J by 7 bases.

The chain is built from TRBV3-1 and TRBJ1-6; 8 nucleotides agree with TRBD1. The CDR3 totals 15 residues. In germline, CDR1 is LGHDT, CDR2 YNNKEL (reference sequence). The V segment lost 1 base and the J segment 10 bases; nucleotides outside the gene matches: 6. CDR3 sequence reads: CASSQAGTGGSPLHF. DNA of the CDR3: TGTGCCAGCAGCCAAGCCGGGACAGGAGGGTCACCCCTCCACTTT.

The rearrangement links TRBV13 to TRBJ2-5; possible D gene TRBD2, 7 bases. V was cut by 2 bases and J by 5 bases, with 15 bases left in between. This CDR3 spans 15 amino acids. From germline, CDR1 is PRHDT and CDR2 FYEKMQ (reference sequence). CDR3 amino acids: CASSLISGGGETQYF. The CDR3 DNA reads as TGTGCCAGCAGCTTAATCTCGGGGGGCGGGGAGACCCAGTACTTC.

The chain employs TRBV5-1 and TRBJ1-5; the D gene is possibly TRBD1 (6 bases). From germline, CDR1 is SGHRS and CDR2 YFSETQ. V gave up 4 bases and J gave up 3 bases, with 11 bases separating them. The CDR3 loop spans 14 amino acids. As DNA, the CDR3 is TGCGCCAGCAGCCCTGGACAGTTCAATCAGCCCCAGCATTTT. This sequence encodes CASSPGQFNQPQHF.

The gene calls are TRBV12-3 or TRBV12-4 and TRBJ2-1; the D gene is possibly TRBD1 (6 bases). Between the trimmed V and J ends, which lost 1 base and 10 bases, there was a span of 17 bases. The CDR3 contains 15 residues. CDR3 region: CASSLDVVTGWEQFF. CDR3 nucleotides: TGTGCCAGCAGTTTAGACGTCGTAACAGGGTGGGAGCAGTTCTTC.

The CDR3 loop reads CASREDGNTEAFF. The CDR3 DNA follows: TGTGCCAGCAGGGAGGACGGGAACACTGAAGCTTTCTTT. V is TRBV7-9 and J is TRBJ1-1; unclear D gene. CDR1 is SEHNR, CDR2 FQNEAQ, per germline (reference sequence). The CDR3 loop spans 13 amino acids. V was cut by 6 bases and J by 1 base, with 9 bases left in between.

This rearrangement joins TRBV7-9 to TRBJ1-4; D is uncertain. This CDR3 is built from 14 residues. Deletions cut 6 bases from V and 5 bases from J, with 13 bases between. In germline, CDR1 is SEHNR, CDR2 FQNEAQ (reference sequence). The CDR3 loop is CASRRSSGNEKLFF. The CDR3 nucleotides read TGTGCCAGCAGACGTAGCAGTGGGAATGAAAAACTGTTTTTT.

In DNA form, the CDR3 reads TGTGCCAGCAGTCCCCCCGGGACAGGGGCCGGAGAGACCCAGTACTTC. Its translation is CASSPPGTGAGETQYF. V is TRBV12-3 or TRBV12-4 and J is TRBJ2-5; 10 bases line up with TRBD1. V shed 5 bases, J shed 4 bases, and the junction held 10 bases outside the gene matches. This CDR3 is 16 amino acids long.

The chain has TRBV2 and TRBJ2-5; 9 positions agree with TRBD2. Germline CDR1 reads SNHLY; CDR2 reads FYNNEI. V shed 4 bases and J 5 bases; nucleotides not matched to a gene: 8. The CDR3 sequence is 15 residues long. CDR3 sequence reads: CASSAQRGVYETQYF. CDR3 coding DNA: TGTGCCAGCAGTGCTCAGCGGGGGGTCTATGAGACCCAGTACTTC.

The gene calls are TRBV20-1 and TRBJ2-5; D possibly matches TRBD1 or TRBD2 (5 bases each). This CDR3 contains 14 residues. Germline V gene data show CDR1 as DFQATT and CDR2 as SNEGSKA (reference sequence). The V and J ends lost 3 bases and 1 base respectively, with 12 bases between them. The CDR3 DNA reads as TGCAGTGCTAGTGCTATGAGGGGCCAAGAGACCCAGTACTTC. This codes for CSASAMRGQETQYF.

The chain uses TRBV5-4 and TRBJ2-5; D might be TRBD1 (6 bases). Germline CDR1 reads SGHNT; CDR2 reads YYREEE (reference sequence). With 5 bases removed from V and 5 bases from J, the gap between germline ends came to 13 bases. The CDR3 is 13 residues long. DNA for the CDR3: TGTGCCAGCAGTCGCGACAGGCGCGAGACCCAGTACTTC. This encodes CASSRDRRETQYF.

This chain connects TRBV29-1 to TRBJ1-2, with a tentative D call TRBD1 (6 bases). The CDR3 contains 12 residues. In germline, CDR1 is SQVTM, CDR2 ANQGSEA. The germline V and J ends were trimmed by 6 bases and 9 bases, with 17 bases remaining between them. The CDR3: CSVPTTGMSYTF. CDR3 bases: TGCAGCGTCCCCACGACAGGAATGAGCTACACCTTC.

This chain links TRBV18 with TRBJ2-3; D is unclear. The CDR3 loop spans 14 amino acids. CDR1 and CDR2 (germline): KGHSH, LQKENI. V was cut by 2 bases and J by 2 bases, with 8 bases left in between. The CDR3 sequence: CASSPGQATDTQYF. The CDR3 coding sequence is TGTGCCAGCTCACCAGGGCAGGCCACAGATACGCAGTATTTT.

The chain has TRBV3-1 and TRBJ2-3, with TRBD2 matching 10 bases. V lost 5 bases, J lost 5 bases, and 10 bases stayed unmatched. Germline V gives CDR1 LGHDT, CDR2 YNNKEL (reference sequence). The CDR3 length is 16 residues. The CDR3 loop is CASSSRSGGAGDTQYF. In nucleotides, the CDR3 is TGTGCCAGCAGCTCTCGAAGCGGGGGGGCAGGAGATACGCAGTATTTT.